Described below is a single T cell receptor beta chain sequence and its context. This clone has more than one count but fewer than ten. This receptor's antigen is unknown. No per-base quality is available; no much larger clone lies one base away. Library preparation employed the immunoSEQ multiplex PCR assay. The multiplex PCR relied on a mix of 60 forward primers for TCR Vbeta segments and 13 reverse primers for TCR Jbeta segments. A multiplex PCR assay on genomic DNA amplified the CDR3 region of rearranged TCR beta genes. The Illumina HiSeq System was used to sequence the amplified TCR beta libraries as 87-base-pair reads. The paper's processing steps were these. In a later analysis, some 80 million unique TCR beta chains were counted across the 666 repertoires, and about 10 million of these chains were shared by at least two donors. Raw reads were error-corrected and collapsed into unique sequences by a nearest-neighbor algorithm in which closely related sequences were merged to remove PCR and sequencing errors. To assign V, D and J gene segments, CDR3 sequences were aligned to IMGT reference sequences. For a sequence to be retained, at least a six-nucleotide match to both a V gene segment and a J gene segment was required. Rearrangements were called productive when the CDR3 lacked stop codons and stayed in frame with V and J; all others were non-productive. Following IMGT convention, CDR3 was defined as the stretch from the second conserved V-encoded cysteine up to the conserved J-encoded phenylalanine. In an earlier analysis of around 540 of the donors, sequences lacking an unambiguous match to a single V gene segment were excluded. An earlier analysis of several hundred of the donors called V segments functional above 56.7% productive rearrangements and segregating when the between-donor standard deviation exceeded 5%. To diagnose cytomegalovirus status from the catalog of TCR beta chain sequences, a statistical classification framework was built. In a later analysis, V and J genes were assigned by comparing TCR nucleotide sequences against IMGT/GENE-DB human TR gene sequences. In a later analysis, CDR3 sequences and most-parsimonious VDJ recombination scenarios were assigned using the TCRdist pipeline. A later analysis defined each TCR beta chain by its CDR3 amino acid sequence plus V-gene family, and excluded reads lacking a unique V-gene family. To address suspected cross-contamination and a sequencing artifact, a later analysis removed some 620 highly shared, low-generation-probability nucleotide sequences. In a later analysis, a clonal expansion index was calculated for each public chain from normalized within-repertoire ranks of inferred template counts. In a later analysis, generation probabilities were computed with a VDJ recombination model fitted to out-of-frame rearrangements, and the resulting probabilities were checked against IGoR. In a later analysis, hypergeometric tests were used to score TCR-TCR, TCR-HLA and TCR-CMV co-occurrence, with a repertoire-size bias correction applied to TCR pairs. To estimate false discovery rates, a later analysis permuted the HLA or CMV assignments 20 times. In a later analysis, co-occurring TCRs were grouped with DBSCAN, and TCRdist sequence similarity was added when clustering was performed within HLA-allele-positive subsets. Repertoires with fewer than 30,000 or more than 120,000 public chains, plus five repertoires with anomalous nucleotide sharing, were excluded from co-occurrence clustering. Drawn from immuneACCESS, this table holds only the in-frame rearrangements with V and J called that TCRdb kept. Clones are partly lost; checked studies trace under half to an unresolved V gene and leave the rest unexplained. V and J calls and clone size are as listed in that table; D and trimming were resolved from the DNA. Here the sample has under 200,000 clones; about 77% occur a single time. The biggest ten clones account for around 2.5% of the sample.

In total, 666 healthy bone marrow donors made up the cohort. Cohort members were all nominally healthy when sampled, although unrecorded immune exposures were likely present. The donor tested CMV seropositive, placing the donor among the 250 to 350 seropositive members of the cohort. A peripheral blood sample was provided by each donor, and peripheral blood mononuclear cells were used for TCR beta sequencing. The Qiagen DNeasy Blood Extraction Kit was used to extract genomic DNA from the blood cell samples. V drops 5 bases and J drops 13 bases, leaving 18 bases in between. The cysteine opens and the phenylalanine closes a CDR3 of 13 amino acids. The only DNA kept is the CDR3, 39 bases in frame from the first base. From the germline V gene (reference sequence), CDR1 is SEHNR and CDR2 is FQNEAQ. The data originate from a study of cytomegalovirus exposure and HLA in healthy donors (dated by TCRdb to between 2016 and 2019). Some background on the complete study: According to an earlier analysis of 550 to 700 of the donors, about 179 million T cells yielded 117 million unique TCR beta sequences and around 300 Gb of sequence data. The later analysis used no new phenotypic data to find candidate immune exposures, relying instead on TCR beta sequences and their occurrence across donors. The study combined high-throughput TCR immunosequencing, statistical association of individual TCRs with disease status, and machine learning to predict cytomegalovirus infection status. Roughly 5 DR-DQ haplotypes were handled as single units for association and clustering, since linkage in the cohort was strong. On average, 235,054 unique TCR beta nucleotide sequences were sequenced per donor among more than 350 genotyped donors of the cohort, with roughly 20% of those sequences being non-productive. Alongside the repertoire data, information on donor age, sex, ethnicity and CMV serostatus was compiled. The study was designed to test whether signatures of past pathogen exposure could be identified by cataloging public T cell receptors. Of the 350 to 400 genotyped donors, 65% to 90% fell in the genetic ancestry cluster associated with self-reported Caucasian donors. Typing coverage varied by locus: 629-630 donors for A, B, C, DRB1 and DQB1; 522 for DQA1; 600 to 610 for DPA1; 450 to 480 for DPB1. A later genetic analysis took genome-wide SNP genotypes for about three fifths of the 666 donors and used that subset as a discovery cohort. All discovery cohort repertoires had been generated on a single sequencing platform. Roughly 290 gigabases of sequencing data and about 92 million unique TCR sequences made up an early release that covered over 550 HLA-typed donors. In addition to the first cohort of 666 subjects, a separate validation cohort of 130 or so different subjects was used. An earlier analysis of a few hundred of the donors applied high-throughput TCR beta sequencing to assess whether each TCR beta V gene segment acted as functional or pseudogenic. In a later analysis, previously published TCR beta repertoires from some 640 donors were re-analyzed and high-resolution HLA genotyping was added so that TCR occurrence patterns could be studied. Class I and class II HLA loci were covered by the typing at four-digit resolution. The study used immunosequencing to profile the T cell repertoires of 666 subjects and linked those repertoires to cytomegalovirus serostatus. Paper-wide results and their limitations: A later analysis reported that several top co-occurrence clusters appeared linked to parvovirus B19, influenza, CMV and Epstein-Barr virus. A later analysis found that TCR association rates varied across HLA loci, with DRB1 alleles showing the most associated TCRs and HLA-C alleles the fewest. The study gave a list of under 200 TCR beta chains associated with cytomegalovirus. An association between a missense DCLRE1C variant and V-gene and J-gene trimming of TCR beta chains was found in a later genetic analysis and replicated in an independent cohort. The authors suggested that the approach could potentially be generalized to other disease states and immunological phenotypes. A further reported finding was that TCR beta sequences accurately predicted the HLA-A and HLA-B alleles for most subjects in the first cohort. Because the 87-base-pair reads could not distinguish some IMGT-functional V segments, including TRBV6-2 and TRBV6-3, those segments were excluded. Linkage disequilibrium might explain the correlated functional status among segregating V segments, but an unknown experimental factor could not be excluded. When HLA alleles, especially DR and DQ, strongly co-occurred, TCR associations were difficult to assign to individual alleles. In a later genetic analysis, fewer N-insertions in productive TCRs were reported among donors in an Asian-associated ancestry cluster than the approximately 710-donor mean. While some public TCRs were present in many individuals, most TCR sequences turned up only very rarely across donors. Broadly in line with IMGT annotations, most TCR beta V segments showed up in productive rearrangements about 90% or about 30% of the time in an earlier analysis of several hundred of the donors. In both the original and validation cohorts, the classifier was reported to diagnose cytomegalovirus status with high specificity and sensitivity. HLA typing was unavailable for some donors at each locus, so association tests used only the typed subset. In a later analysis, most CMV-associated TCR beta chains were found to appear HLA-restricted, with HLA associations seemingly driven largely by CMV exposure. Sequencing depth was assumed to be roughly uniform across donors in the presence/absence analyses, though that assumption may not hold. Three of the identified cytomegalovirus-associated TCR beta chains were confirmed in vitro to be specific for cytomegalovirus antigens. The earlier analysis of almost 600 of the donors excluded 15 to 20 rarely observed V segments, including chromosome 9 orphons, because counts were too low. In a later analysis, over 15,000 TCR beta sequences were associated with specific HLA alleles at a false discovery rate of 0.05. In this cohort, only TCR beta chains were sequenced, and detectable features were limited by the absence of alpha or paired-chain data. For the cohort, immune exposure information was limited to CMV serostatus. Compared with equally common non-associated chains, HLA-associated TCR beta chains in a later analysis were more clonally expanded and had lower generation probabilities. A group of highly shared sequence variants was considered likely to be a technical artifact of the sequencing pipeline.

The chain links TRBV7-9 with TRBJ2-4; 6 matching bases give a weak D call of TRBD2. This TCR was sampled from a woman in her thirties or forties in good health and CMV-seropositive. The sample consisted of PBMCs. The nucleotide sequence is given as TGTGCCAGCAGCCTCCAGGATTCTCGGGGGCAGTACTTC. Its amino acids are CASSLQDSRGQYF.